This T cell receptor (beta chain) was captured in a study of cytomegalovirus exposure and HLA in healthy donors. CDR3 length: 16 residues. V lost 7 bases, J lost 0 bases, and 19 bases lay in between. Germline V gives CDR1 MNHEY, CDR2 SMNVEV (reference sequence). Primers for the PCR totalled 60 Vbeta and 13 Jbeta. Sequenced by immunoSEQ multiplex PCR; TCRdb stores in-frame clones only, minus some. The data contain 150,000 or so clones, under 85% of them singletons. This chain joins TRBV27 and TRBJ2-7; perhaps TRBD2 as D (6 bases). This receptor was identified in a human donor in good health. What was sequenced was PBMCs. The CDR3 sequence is CASNPGGGGGSYEQYF. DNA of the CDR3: TGTGCCAGCAACCCAGGTGGGGGAGGAGGCTCCTACGAGCAGTACTTC.